Below, 30 T cell receptor beta chains from the same sample are listed, as sequenced in a study of T cells in Graves' hyperthyroidism and ophthalmopathy. Researchers took RNA transcripts and amplified the TCR beta CDR3 regions from them. An initial round of RT-PCR targeting the TCR CDR3 relied on the HTBI primer set. TCRdb passed the multiplex PCR reads through MiXCR, listing each CDR3 protein once. This table holds about 580,000 distinct CDR3 sequences, 11% to 15% found once. The sequenced sample was blood. The receptors were gathered from a woman in her twenties or thirties with Graves' hyperthyroidism that later progressed to Graves' ophthalmopathy.

This clonotype has ten or more counts. The rearrangement uses TRBV6-1 and TRBJ2-7, with TRBD1 identical over 9 bases. The CDR3 is 14 residues long. V lost 2 bases and J lost 7; bases outside the gene matches: 6. Germline values: CDR1 MNHNS, CDR2 SASEGT. The DNA for the CDR3 is TGTGCCAGCAGTGAACCGGGACAGGGAATGGAGCAGTACTTC. Protein product: CASSEPGQGMEQYF.

In its sample, this clonotype was seen many times. V and J are TRBV19 and TRBJ2-1, with 14 bases fitting TRBD2. CDR1 and CDR2 (germline): LNHDA, SQIVND (reference sequence). V shed 4 bases and J 2 bases; nucleotides not matched to a gene: 7. This CDR3 is built from 18 residues. CDR3: CASSTPPGLAGAYNEQFF. The DNA for the CDR3 is TGTGCCAGTAGTACGCCCCCGGGACTAGCGGGAGCCTACAATGAGCAGTTCTTC. Drawing the rest from reference TRBV19 and TRBJ2-1, the complete variable domain is DGGITQSPKYLFRKEGQNVTLSCEQNLNHDAMYWYRQDPGQGLRLIYYSQIVNDFQKGDIAEGYSVSREKKESFPLTVTSAQKNPTAFYLCASSTPPGLAGAYNEQFFGPGTRLTVL.

Ten or more counts support this clonotype. V is TRBV7-2 and J is TRBJ2-5, with D possibly TRBD1 on 6 matching bases. With 4 bases removed from V and 1 base from J, the gap between germline ends came to 13 bases. Germline CDR1 and CDR2: SGHTA and FQGNSA. The CDR3 is 15 amino acids. CDR3 sequence (DNA): TGTGCCAGCAGCTGGTTCGGACAGCTCCAAGAGACCCAGTACTTC. This sequence encodes CASSWFGQLQETQYF. The entire variable domain, with the rest obtained from reference TRBV7-2 and TRBJ2-5, is as follows: GAGVSQSPSNKVTEKGKDVELRCDPISGHTALYWYRQSLGQGLEFLIYFQGNSAPDKSGLPSDRFSAERTGGSVSTLTIQRTQQEDSAVYLCASSWFGQLQETQYFGPGTRLLVL.

The chain couples TRBV6-1 to TRBJ2-3, with 12 bases that match TRBD1. The CDR3 length is 17 residues. Losses at the gene ends were 7 bases for V and 4 bases for J; bases not matched to a gene: 12. Germline V gives CDR1 MNHNS, CDR2 SASEGT. The CDR3 coding sequence is TGTGCCAGCAACCCGGGACAGGGGGCGCAGAGCCCAGATACGCAGTATTTT. Amino acid sequence: CASNPGQGAQSPDTQYF.

Ten or more counts support this clonotype. The genes are TRBV20-1 and TRBJ1-6; D not resolved. This CDR3 has 11 amino acids. The V gene's germline CDR1 is DFQATT and CDR2 SNEGSKA (reference sequence). The germline V and J ends were trimmed by 4 bases and 7 bases, with 5 bases remaining between them. The CDR3 coding sequence is TGCAGTGCTACCCAGAATTCACCCCTCCACTTT. It translates to CSATQNSPLHF.

This clonotype was found many times. This chain uses TRBV30 with TRBJ2-5; 11 nucleotides match TRBD2. The CDR3 totals 17 residues. In germline, CDR1 is GTSNPN, CDR2 SVGIG (reference sequence). V lost 5 bases, J lost 2 bases, and 13 bases stayed unmatched. The CDR3, as DNA: TGTGCCTGGTACCAGAGAAGACTAGCGGGAATGCAAGAGACCCAGTACTTC. Translating gives CAWYQRRLAGMQETQYF.

This clonotype was recorded many times. The rearrangement joins TRBV6-2 or TRBV6-3 to TRBJ2-7; the D gene is possibly TRBD1 (6 bases). V dropped 2 bases and J dropped 0 bases, with 23 bases sitting between them. Germline CDR1 reads MNHEY; CDR2 reads SVGEGT. The CDR3 contains 19 residues. The CDR3 DNA reads TGTGCCAGCAGTTACCATCCTCCTTCGACAGGTCCAATCTCCTACGAGCAGTACTTC. It specifies CASSYHPPSTGPISYEQYF.

The genes are TRBV5-4 and TRBJ2-2; the D is unclear. This CDR3 is 12 amino acids long. V shed 10 bases and J shed 7 bases, with 14 bases lying between them. Germline V CDR1 and CDR2: SGHNT, YYREEE (reference sequence). This chain's CDR3 is CASKGWDGELFF. In DNA form, the CDR3 reads TGTGCCTCAAAGGGATGGGACGGGGAGCTGTTTTTT.

At least ten counts were recorded for this clonotype. This chain links TRBV28 with TRBJ2-7, with 8 bases fitting TRBD2. The length of the CDR3 is 16 residues. Per germline, CDR1 MDHEN and CDR2 SYDVKM. Unmatched junction bases numbered 9, after V lost 3 bases and J lost 2 bases. The CDR3 nucleotides read TGTGCCAGCAGTTTCCCCAAGACTAGCGTTACCTACGAGCAGTACTTC. Its translation: CASSFPKTSVTYEQYF.

Comment on this clonotype: Possible read error: a much larger clone is one base away. This chain connects TRBV20-1 to TRBJ2-5; 8 nucleotides line up with TRBD2. V gave up 5 bases and J gave up 1 base; unmatched junction bases: 9. CDR1 and CDR2 (germline): DFQATT, SNEGSKA (reference sequence). The CDR3 totals 15 residues. CDR3 residues: CSAGATSGTQETQYF. The DNA for the CDR3 is TGCAGTGCTGGAGCAACTAGCGGAACCCAAGAGACCCAGTACTTC.

Only a few counts were recorded for this clonotype. The chain employs TRBV7-2 and TRBJ2-1; D is uncertain. Germline CDR1 SGHTA, CDR2 FQGNSA. V was trimmed by 5 bases and J by 4 bases, leaving 12 bases between them. The CDR3 loop spans 14 amino acids. Here the CDR3 reads CASSGWDKYNEQFF. DNA for the CDR3: TGTGCCAGCAGCGGGTGGGATAAGTACAATGAGCAGTTCTTC.

This clonotype was detected a few times. The genes are TRBV18 and TRBJ2-7; no definite D call. Trimming shortened V by 3 bases and J by 2 bases, and 17 bases separated the two germline ends. The CDR3 extends over 16 amino acids. The germline CDR1 and CDR2 sequences are KGHSH and LQKENI. The CDR3 DNA is TGTGCCAGCTCACCCGCCGGATATGCAGGCGCCTACGAGCAGTACTTC. It yields the protein CASSPAGYAGAYEQYF.

A note on this clonotype: A read error may account for a junction end that differs from germline. The V gene is TRBV4-1, the J gene TRBJ1-2; TRBD1 is a possible D gene (6 bases). The CDR3 sequence is 16 residues long. CDR1 and CDR2 (germline): MGHRA, YSYEKL. The CDR3 DNA is TGCACCAGCAGCCAAGACCCCTCATCAGGGGTTCATGGCTACACCTTC. Encoded protein: CTSSQDPSSGVHGYTF.

Ten or more counts support this clonotype. V is TRBV25-1 and J is TRBJ1-1; D is possibly TRBD1 (6 bases). V was pared by 1 base and J by 0 bases, with 12 bases between. Germline V gene data show CDR1 as MGHDK and CDR2 as SYGVNS. This CDR3 region has 16 residues. The CDR3 here is CASSEWAGAMNTEAFF. The CDR3 DNA sequence: TGTGCCAGCAGTGAATGGGCAGGGGCCATGAACACTGAAGCTTTCTTT.

The V call is TRBV2, the J call TRBJ1-2; D is undetermined. V lost 7 bases and J 5 bases, leaving 17 bases between the germline ends. This CDR3 contains 14 residues. Germline V CDR1 and CDR2: SNHLY, FYNNEI. CDR3 bases: TGTGCCAGCATATCCCGTTTGAATACATATGGCTACACCTTC. Residues: CASISRLNTYGYTF. Based on the CDR3 plus reference TRBV2 and TRBJ1-2, the full variable domain is EPEVTQTPSHQVTQMGQEVILRCVPISNHLYFYWYRQILGQKVEFLVSFYNNEISEKSEIFDDQFSVERPDGSNFTLKIRSTKLEDSAMYFCASISRLNTYGYTFGSGTRLTVV.

This clonotype occurred many times. The rearrangement uses TRBV24-1 and TRBJ2-5, with 8 bases identical to TRBD1. Germline assignment: CDR1 KGHDR and CDR2 SFDVKD. The CDR3 contains 16 residues. Trimming took 0 bases from V and 5 from J; bases not matched to a gene: 7. The CDR3 bases are TGTGCCACCAGTGATTTGAGGGCAGGGGGCGAGGAGACCCAGTACTTC. It specifies CATSDLRAGGEETQYF.

This clonotype was counted only a few times. The junction departs from the called germline gene at one end, perhaps through a read error. The CDR3 DNA reads TGTGCTAGCAGCTTTGGAGGGGGCCTCGAGACCCAGTACTTC. Residues: CASSFGGGLETQYF. The chain links TRBV7-7 to TRBJ2-5, with D possibly matching TRBD1 (7 bases). Germline loops: CDR1 SSHAT, CDR2 FNYEAQ (reference sequence). The CDR3 sequence is 14 residues long.

This clonotype has more than one count but fewer than ten. The J gene is TRBJ1-2, the V gene TRBV30, with no clear D. The CDR3 has 15 amino acids. V was shortened by 4 bases and J by 0 bases, with 15 bases between the two germline ends. CDR1 is GTSNPN, CDR2 SVGIG, per germline (reference sequence). CDR3 sequence (DNA): TGTGCCTGGAAACCAGTCATTATAGCTAACTATGGCTACACCTTC. Translation gives CAWKPVIIANYGYTF.

This clonotype was seen at least ten times. The chain carries TRBV28 and TRBJ2-7; D ambiguous. V was pared by 6 bases and J by 2 bases, with 8 bases between. The germline gives CDR1 MDHEN, CDR2 SYDVKM. The CDR3 loop spans 12 amino acids. CDR3 residues: CASRLGTYEQYF. CDR3 bases: TGTGCCAGCAGACTGGGTACCTACGAGCAGTACTTC.

This clonotype was picked up many times. The chain couples TRBV12-5 to TRBJ2-1; 10 nucleotides line up with TRBD2. CDR1 and CDR2 (germline): LGHNT, FRNRAP. The CDR3 consists of 17 residues. Trimming removed 5 bases from V and 7 bases from J; junction bases left unmatched: 14. CDR3 sequence: CASGPSLAGEFRNEQFF. CDR3 coding DNA: TGTGCTAGTGGTCCTAGCCTAGCGGGAGAATTTCGAAATGAGCAGTTCTTC.

This clonotype was seen many times. This chain connects TRBV2 to TRBJ2-1; TRBD2 agrees at 10 bases. With V trimmed by 3 bases and J by 7 bases, 12 bases remained unmatched. CDR1 is SNHLY and CDR2 is FYNNEI in the germline V gene. This CDR3 is 17 amino acids long. In DNA form, the CDR3 reads TGTGCCAGCAGTGAGTGGCTAGCGGGGGCACAGGGAAATGAGCAGTTCTTC. Protein sequence: CASSEWLAGAQGNEQFF.

This clonotype was detected many times. The V gene is TRBV20-1, the J gene TRBJ2-5; D is undetermined. CDR3 length equals 18 residues. Germline V lookup: CDR1 DFQATT, CDR2 SNEGSKA (reference sequence). Trimming shortened V by 1 base and J by 2 bases, and 23 bases separated the two germline ends. The CDR3 is CSARAGGTDHVLQETQYF. The CDR3 coding sequence is TGCAGTGCTAGAGCAGGCGGCACCGACCATGTTTTACAAGAGACCCAGTACTTC.

This clonotype was recorded at least ten times. This chain connects TRBV5-1 to TRBJ2-7; 7 nucleotides match TRBD1. J was trimmed by 2 bases and V by 2 bases; bases with no gene match: 1. The CDR3 consists of 13 residues. In germline, CDR1 is SGHRS, CDR2 YFSETQ. The CDR3 nucleotides are TGCGCCAGCAGCTTTGACAGGGCCTACGAGCAGTACTTC. It codes for CASSFDRAYEQYF. The complete variable domain, with remaining parts taken from reference TRBV5-1 and TRBJ2-7, reads KAGVTQTPRYLIKTRGQQVTLSCSPISGHRSVSWYQQTPGQGLQFLFEYFSETQRNKGNFPGRFSGRQFSNSRSEMNVSTLELGDSALYLCASSFDRAYEQYFGPGTRLTVT.

This clonotype was seen ten or more times. The chain's CDR3 is CASSLSGPNQPQHF. CDR3 DNA sequence: TGTGCCAGCAGTTTGTCGGGACCCAATCAGCCCCAGCATTTT. The chain carries TRBV28 and TRBJ1-5, with TRBD1 as a possible D gene (5 bases). Germline V gene data show CDR1 as MDHEN and CDR2 as SYDVKM. The V and J ends lost 3 bases and 3 bases respectively, with 9 bases between them. This CDR3 is 14 amino acids long. Full variable domain (missing parts from reference TRBV28 and TRBJ1-5): DVKVTQSSRYLVKRTGEKVFLECVQDMDHENMFWYRQDPGLGLRLIYFSYDVKMKEKGDIPEGYSVSREKKERFSLILESASTNQTSMYLCASSLSGPNQPQHFGDGTRLSIL.

This clonotype has ten or more counts. J is TRBJ1-5 and V is TRBV28; D is unclear. From germline, CDR1 is MDHEN and CDR2 SYDVKM. The CDR3 consists of 14 residues. Trimming stripped 5 bases from V and 4 bases from J, with 12 bases between. The CDR3 reads CASSPEAGNQPQHF. CDR3 bases: TGTGCCAGCAGTCCCGAGGCGGGAAATCAGCCCCAGCATTTT.

This clonotype was counted ten times or more. The V call is TRBV20-1, the J call TRBJ2-7, with a tentative D call TRBD1 (6 bases). V gave up 6 bases and J gave up 6 bases, with 15 bases separating them. Germline V CDR1 and CDR2: DFQATT, SNEGSKA (reference sequence). The CDR3 loop spans 12 amino acids. CDR3 sequence reads: CSARNRDREQYF. The CDR3 nucleotides read TGCAGTGCCAGAAACAGGGATCGCGAGCAGTACTTC.

This clonotype was counted many times. The chain is built from TRBV11-2 and TRBJ2-1; D gene unclear. The CDR3 has 15 amino acids. Germline V gene data show CDR1 as SGHAT and CDR2 as FQNNGV. Trimming cost V 5 bases and J 5 bases, with 16 bases left between them. CDR3 region: CASSPRRTTNNEQFF. DNA for the CDR3: TGTGCCAGCAGCCCCCGGCGGACCACCAACAATGAGCAGTTCTTC. Full variable domain (outside the CDR3, taken from reference TRBV11-2 and TRBJ2-1): EAGVAQSPRYKIIEKRQSVAFWCNPISGHATLYWYQQILGQGPKLLIQFQNNGVVDDSQLPKDRFSAERLKGVDSTLKIQPAKLEDSAVYLCASSPRRTTNNEQFFGPGTRLTVL.

This clonotype was found many times. This chain uses TRBV27 with TRBJ2-3; D gene uncertain. The V end was cut by 4 bases, the J end by 4 bases, with 6 bases between. This CDR3 spans 12 amino acids. From germline, CDR1 is MNHEY and CDR2 SMNVEV (reference sequence). CDR3 nucleotides: TGTGCCAGCAGTTATGGGGCAGATACGCAGTATTTT. It codes for CASSYGADTQYF.

Ten or more counts support this clonotype. V gene TRBV18 combines with J gene TRBJ2-5, with TRBD2 matching 7 bases. V was clipped by 0 bases and J by 3 bases; unmatched bases: 4. The CDR3 is 15 residues long. The germline V gene encodes CDR1 KGHSH and CDR2 LQKENI. The chain's CDR3 is CASSPPSLAEETQYF. The CDR3 coding sequence is TGTGCCAGCTCACCACCCTCTCTAGCGGAAGAGACCCAGTACTTC.

In its sample, this clonotype was seen a few times. DNA for the CDR3: TGTGCCAGTAGTGCCCGGACTAGGGCGCGGGGCAATGAGCAGTTCTTC. It yields the protein CASSARTRARGNEQFF. The rearrangement links TRBV19 to TRBJ2-1, with 7 bases matching TRBD2. The CDR3 length is 16 residues. In germline, CDR1 is LNHDA, CDR2 SQIVND (reference sequence). With V trimmed by 5 bases and J by 6 bases, 13 bases remained unmatched.